This T cell receptor (beta chain) was profiled in a study of T cells in localized non-small cell lung cancer. Study-level points and caveats: Median roughly 57 top-100 tumor clones were shared with paired adjacent lung.

Here immunoSEQ multiplex PCR was the method, and the copy in TCRdb shows in-frame clones only, minus some. The table records about 11,000 clones, roughly half of them present only once. This clone has a handful of counts. Its antigen is not known. This clonotype was obtained from a woman aged 35 to 69 with stage II squamous cell lung carcinoma. This sample comprised lymph node tissue, obtained before any cancer treatment.

CDR3 in amino acids: CASSVGPRGTEAFF. CDR3 nucleotides: TGTGCCAGCAGCGTAGGACCGAGGGGGACTGAAGCTTTCTTT. V usage is TRBV9 and J usage is TRBJ1-1; a possible D gene is TRBD1 (6 bases). The V and J ends lost 0 bases and 5 bases respectively, with 11 bases between them. This CDR3 has 14 residues. Germline V lookup: CDR1 SGDLS, CDR2 YYNGEE.